One and the same sample provided the 26 T cell receptor beta chains below, sequenced in a study of shared clonotypes between healthy human individuals. Using immunoSEQ multiplex PCR, the repertoire was profiled, and TCRdb retains in-frame clones only, with some absent. The sample carries around 600,000 clones, about 97% recorded once. Sequenced material: naive CD4+ T cells sorted from blood. Noted subset: CD45RA+ positively selected. The source is a woman aged 25 to 39 in good health.

The genes are TRBV19 and TRBJ2-5; the D call may be TRBD1 or TRBD2 (6 bases each). V lost 4 bases to trimming and J lost 4 bases, with 19 bases between them. The CDR3 runs to 16 residues. Germline lookup yields CDR1 LNHDA and CDR2 SQIVND (reference sequence). The CDR3 DNA reads TGTGCCAGTAGTAATTCTGCTAATGGGGGGCTAGAGACCCAGTACTTC. It yields the protein CASSNSANGGLETQYF.

The V gene is TRBV19, the J gene TRBJ2-5, with D possibly TRBD2 on 5 matching bases. This CDR3 comprises 13 residues. Germline CDR1 reads LNHDA; CDR2 reads SQIVND (reference sequence). Trimming stripped 6 bases from V and 7 bases from J, with 15 bases between. The CDR3 DNA reads TGTGCCAGTAGCGGACGAGTCCGGGGGACCCAGTACTTC. Residues: CASSGRVRGTQYF.

This clone appeared once. V and J are TRBV30 and TRBJ2-7, with TRBD1 as a possible D gene (5 bases). Germline CDR1 GTSNPN, CDR2 SVGIG (reference sequence). This CDR3 comprises 13 residues. Trimming left V 7 bases short and J 0 bases short, with 13 bases between. CDR3 residues: CAFRQTSSYEQYF. CDR3 in DNA: TGTGCCTTCCGACAGACCAGCTCCTACGAGCAGTACTTC.

The chain employs TRBV18 and TRBJ2-7; D not resolved. V lost 3 bases to trimming and J lost 7 bases, with 16 bases between them. CDR1 is KGHSH and CDR2 is LQKENI in the germline V gene. CDR3 length: 14 amino acids. DNA of the CDR3: TGTGCCAGCTCACCCACCCCTGACATAGGTGAGCAGTACTTC. Its translation: CASSPTPDIGEQYF.

The chain recombines TRBV7-2 with TRBJ2-5; 7 positions agree with TRBD1. Germline V CDR1 and CDR2: SGHTA, FQGNSA. The CDR3 loop spans 16 amino acids. The ends lost 0 bases at V and 1 base at J; junction bases unmatched: 5. The CDR3 bases are TGTGCCAGCAGCTTAGCGGGCAGGGGGTCCCAAGAGACCCAGTACTTC. It translates to CASSLAGRGSQETQYF. The full variable domain, with the rest looked up from reference TRBV7-2 and TRBJ2-5, is GAGVSQSPSNKVTEKGKDVELRCDPISGHTALYWYRQSLGQGLEFLIYFQGNSAPDKSGLPSDRFSAERTGGSVSTLTIQRTQQEDSAVYLCASSLAGRGSQETQYFGPGTRLLVL.

The V and J genes are TRBV28 and TRBJ1-1, with TRBD1 matching 9 bases. CDR3 length equals 15 residues. The ends lost 4 bases at V and 2 bases at J; junction bases unmatched: 5. The germline V gene has CDR1 MDHEN and CDR2 SYDVKM. CDR3 sequence: CASSSRDRVNTEAFF. Here the CDR3 DNA reads TGTGCCAGCAGTTCGCGGGACAGGGTTAACACTGAAGCTTTCTTT. The full variable domain, rest sourced from reference TRBV28 and TRBJ1-1, is DVKVTQSSRYLVKRTGEKVFLECVQDMDHENMFWYRQDPGLGLRLIYFSYDVKMKEKGDIPEGYSVSREKKERFSLILESASTNQTSMYLCASSSRDRVNTEAFFGQGTRLTVV.

The DNA of the CDR3 is TGCAGCGTCCCTAGTAGGGACAGCGCCTACGAGCAGTACTTC. It translates to CSVPSRDSAYEQYF. This chain joins TRBV29-1 and TRBJ2-7; 7 positions match TRBD1. In germline, CDR1 is SQVTM, CDR2 ANQGSEA. This CDR3 region has 14 residues. V trimming: 6 bases; J trimming: 2 bases; junction bases outside the gene matches: 10.

The V and J genes are TRBV12-5 and TRBJ2-2; D ambiguous. The germline V and J ends were trimmed by 6 bases and 2 bases, with 4 bases remaining between them. There are 12 residues in the CDR3. The germline gives CDR1 LGHNT, CDR2 FRNRAP. The CDR3 region is CASGTNTGELFF. CDR3 in DNA: TGTGCTAGTGGCACAAACACCGGGGAGCTGTTTTTT.

V gene TRBV21-1 combines with J gene TRBJ1-5. TRBV21-1 is reported as a pseudogene. There are 14 residues in the CDR3. The chain's CDR3 is CASSKDGSHQPQHF. The CDR3 DNA is TGTGCCAGCAGCAAAGATGGCAGCCATCAGCCCCAGCATTTT.

The chain couples TRBV15 to TRBJ2-7; 7 nucleotides align to TRBD1. This CDR3 region has 13 residues. The germline CDR1 and CDR2 sequences are LNHNV and YYDKDF (reference sequence). Trimming took 7 bases from V and 2 from J; bases not matched to a gene: 5. The CDR3 DNA is TGTGCCACCAAGGGGGCCGCCGCCTACGAGCAGTACTTC. Its translation: CATKGAAAYEQYF. The complete variable domain, with remaining parts taken from reference TRBV15 and TRBJ2-7, reads DAMVIQNPRYQVTQFGKPVTLSCSQTLNHNVMYWYQQKSSQAPKLLFHYYDKDFNNEADTPDNFQSRRPNTSFCFLDIRSPGLGDTAMYLCATKGAAAYEQYFGPGTRLTVT.

This chain links TRBV4-1 with TRBJ1-5, with 7 nucleotides matching TRBD1. Germline assignment: CDR1 MGHRA and CDR2 YSYEKL. The V and J ends lost 2 bases and 3 bases, in that order; junction bases with no gene match: 7. The CDR3 spans 16 residues. The CDR3 loop reads CASSQPRDRDNQPQHF. CDR3 nucleotide sequence: TGCGCCAGCAGCCAACCCCGGGACAGAGACAATCAGCCCCAGCATTTT.

The chain links TRBV27 to TRBJ1-4, with 8 nucleotides matching TRBD1. In germline, CDR1 is MNHEY, CDR2 SMNVEV (reference sequence). The ends lost 8 bases at V and 6 bases at J; junction bases unmatched: 11. The CDR3 spans 15 residues. The CDR3 DNA sequence: TGTGCCAGCCGCCCCCTGGGACAGGCGGATGAAAAACTGTTTTTT. Translation gives CASRPLGQADEKLFF.

This rearrangement joins TRBV7-6 to TRBJ1-1; D is perhaps TRBD1 (5 bases). In germline, CDR1 is SGHVS, CDR2 FNYEAQ. V was shortened by 4 bases and J by 4 bases, with 13 bases between the two germline ends. This CDR3 is built from 14 residues. The CDR3 sequence: CASSWTLGPTEAFF. The CDR3 region has the DNA TGTGCCAGCAGCTGGACACTGGGGCCCACTGAAGCTTTCTTT.

The chain employs TRBV5-1 and TRBJ2-7, with TRBD2 matching over 11 bases. Germline assignment: CDR1 SGHRS and CDR2 YFSETQ. The CDR3 has 15 amino acids. V trimming: 5 bases; J trimming: 0 bases; junction bases outside the gene matches: 4. The DNA for the CDR3 is TGCGCCAGCAGTGGGACTAGCGGTAGCTCCTACGAGCAGTACTTC. Translated, it gives CASSGTSGSSYEQYF.

The V call is TRBV6-5, the J call TRBJ1-2; D is ambiguous. The CDR3 spans 12 residues. The germline gives CDR1 MNHEY, CDR2 SVGAGI. The V end was cut by 6 bases, the J end by 4 bases, with 9 bases between. CDR3 loop: CASSLDLYGYTF. The DNA of the CDR3 is TGTGCCAGCAGCCTGGACCTCTATGGCTACACCTTC.

CDR3 sequence reads: CASSGGQGSGELFF. The CDR3, as DNA: TGTGCCAGTAGTGGGGGACAGGGATCCGGGGAGCTGTTTTTT. The V gene is TRBV19, the J gene TRBJ2-2; TRBD1 aligns across 9 bases. The CDR3 consists of 14 residues. Losses at the gene ends were 5 bases for V and 6 bases for J; bases not matched to a gene: 4. The germline V gene encodes CDR1 LNHDA and CDR2 SQIVND (reference sequence).

This chain connects TRBV5-6 to TRBJ2-7; 11 nucleotides agree with TRBD2. CDR1 and CDR2 (germline): SGHDT, YYEEEE. Germline trimming cut 3 bases from V and 4 bases from J; bases unmatched to any gene: 9. This CDR3 spans 16 amino acids. The CDR3 here is CASSSFGTSGRYEQYF. In nucleotides, the CDR3 is TGTGCCAGCAGCTCGTTTGGGACTAGCGGTAGATACGAGCAGTACTTC.

The chain uses TRBV28 and TRBJ2-7; D might be TRBD1 or TRBD2, each matching 6 bases. This CDR3 has 12 amino acids. V lost 8 bases and J 3 bases, leaving 11 bases between the germline ends. Germline V gene sequence: CDR1 MDHEN, CDR2 SYDVKM. The CDR3 region has the DNA TGTGCCAGCGCGGGACACATCTACGAGCAGTACTTC. Translated: CASAGHIYEQYF.

This clone was seen once. This chain links TRBV19 with TRBJ1-2; 10 nucleotides agree with TRBD1. Per germline, CDR1 LNHDA and CDR2 SQIVND (reference sequence). Trimming took 6 bases from V and 7 from J; bases not matched to a gene: 5. CDR3 length: 13 amino acids. This CDR3 is CASRDRGQRGYTF. The CDR3 DNA follows: TGTGCCAGTAGAGACAGGGGGCAGCGTGGCTACACCTTC.

This clone was counted once. The rearrangement uses TRBV29-1 and TRBJ2-7; tentative D call: TRBD1 (6 bases). The CDR3 has 14 residues. Trimming took 2 bases from V and 2 from J, leaving 13 bases between them. CDR1 and CDR2 (germline): SQVTM, ANQGSEA. The CDR3 sequence: CSVEFGDIPYEQYF. The DNA of the CDR3 is TGCAGCGTTGAATTCGGGGACATTCCCTACGAGCAGTACTTC.

The chain carries TRBV6-6 and TRBJ2-7; TRBD1 matches 7 bases. This CDR3 region has 13 residues. V trimming: 6 bases; J trimming: 5 bases; junction bases outside the gene matches: 7. The germline V gene has CDR1 MNHNY and CDR2 SVGAGI (reference sequence). The CDR3 DNA reads TGTGCCAGCAGCCCCAGGGGGAAGGACGAGCAGTACTTC. Protein sequence: CASSPRGKDEQYF.

This clone was counted once. The chain carries TRBV5-1 and TRBJ2-1; D is ambiguous. The V gene lost 4 bases and the J gene lost 2 bases, with 13 bases spanning the gap. This CDR3 has 15 amino acids. The germline V gene has CDR1 SGHRS and CDR2 YFSETQ. Written as DNA, the CDR3 is TGCGCCAGCAGCACGGGTCCCACGGCCTACAATGAGCAGTTCTTC. Translating gives CASSTGPTAYNEQFF.

This clone was recorded only once. The chain is built from TRBV10-3 and TRBJ2-7, with unresolved D. V shed 6 bases and J shed 2 bases, with 20 bases lying between them. The CDR3 sequence is 16 residues long. In germline, CDR1 is ENHRY, CDR2 SYGVKD. Written as DNA, the CDR3 is TGTGCCATCAGCGGAAGGGAAGCAGTAGCAACCTACGAGCAGTACTTC. Translation: CAISGREAVATYEQYF.

V is TRBV6-1 and J is TRBJ1-4; no clear D gene. The germline gives CDR1 MNHNS, CDR2 SASEGT. The ends were cut back, 3 bases at V and 8 bases at J, with 13 bases in the middle. The CDR3 totals 14 residues. The CDR3 DNA is TGTGCCAGCAGTGATTTTGGGGTGGGCGAAAAACTGTTTTTT. Its protein is CASSDFGVGEKLFF.

This rearrangement joins TRBV5-4 to TRBJ2-2; D is undetermined. The CDR3 contains 15 residues. V shed 1 base and J shed 1 base, with 8 bases lying between them. Germline V gene data show CDR1 as SGHNT and CDR2 as YYREEE (reference sequence). CDR3 in DNA: TGTGCCAGCAGCTTGTCTCGGGTGAACACCGGGGAGCTGTTTTTT. Translated: CASSLSRVNTGELFF.

The chain recombines TRBV19 with TRBJ1-5; tentatively, D is TRBD1 (6 bases). Germline V gene lookup returns CDR1 LNHDA and CDR2 SQIVND (reference sequence). The V end was cut by 1 base, the J end by 1 base, with 17 bases between. The CDR3 consists of 18 residues. CDR3 sequence: CASSIVRIGGRSNQPQHF. The CDR3 DNA follows: TGTGCCAGTAGTATAGTCCGGATCGGGGGCCGGAGCAATCAGCCCCAGCATTTT.